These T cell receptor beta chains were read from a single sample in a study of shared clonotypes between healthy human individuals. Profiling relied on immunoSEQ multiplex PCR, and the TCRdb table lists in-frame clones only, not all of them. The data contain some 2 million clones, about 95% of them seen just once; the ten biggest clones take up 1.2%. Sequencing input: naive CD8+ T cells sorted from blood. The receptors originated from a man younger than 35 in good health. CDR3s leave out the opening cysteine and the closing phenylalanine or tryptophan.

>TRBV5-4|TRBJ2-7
ASSLPGSPAFYEQY
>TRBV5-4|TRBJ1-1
ASSFGRATEAF
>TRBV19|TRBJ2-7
ASSMGSFYEQY
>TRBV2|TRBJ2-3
ASSRLAENTDTQY
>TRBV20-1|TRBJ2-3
SAKKSDTQY
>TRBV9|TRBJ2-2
ASSVEGQTPNTGELF
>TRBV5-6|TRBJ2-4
ASSSSPLAKNIQY
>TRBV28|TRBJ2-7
ASSGLAGTYEQY
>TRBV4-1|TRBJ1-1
ASSHGGQGAAEAF
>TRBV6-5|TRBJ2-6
ASSYTDTSGANVLT
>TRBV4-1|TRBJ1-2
ASSQVTGQRNDGYT
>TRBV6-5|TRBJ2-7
ASKRSRDRIYEQY
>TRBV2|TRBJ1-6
AIEDRGGNSPLH
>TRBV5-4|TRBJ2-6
ASSPEGGVLT
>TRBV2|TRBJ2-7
ASRRAYEQY
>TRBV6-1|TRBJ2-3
ASAGGTDTQY
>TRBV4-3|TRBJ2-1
ASSQIWLNEQF
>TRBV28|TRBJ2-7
ASSFQENRVEGEQY
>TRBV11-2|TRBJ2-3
ASSQIPGGTDTQY
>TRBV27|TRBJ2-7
ASSLSRGVYEQY
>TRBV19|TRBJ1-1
ASSIGRMTEAF
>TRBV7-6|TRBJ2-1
ASSTSYNEQF
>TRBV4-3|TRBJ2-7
ASSLQAGAGVDEQY
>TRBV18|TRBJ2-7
ASSPAGGSYEQY
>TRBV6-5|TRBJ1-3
ASSSSGTPSGNTIY
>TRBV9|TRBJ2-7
ASSGGGSSYEQY
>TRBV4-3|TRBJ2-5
ASSQGETVAPSQETQY
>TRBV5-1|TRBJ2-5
ASSPGEGSKY
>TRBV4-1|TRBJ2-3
ASTTIDRGTDTQY
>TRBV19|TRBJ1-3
ASTTPTGNTIY
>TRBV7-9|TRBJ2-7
ASSVTSSYEQY
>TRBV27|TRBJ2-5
ASSPLVAGGLETQY
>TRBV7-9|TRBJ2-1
ASSIGQGPNEQF
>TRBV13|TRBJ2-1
ASSPGTSGNEQF
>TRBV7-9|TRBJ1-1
ASSLGGLGTEAF
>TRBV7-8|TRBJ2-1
ASSSRTGHPTSNEQF
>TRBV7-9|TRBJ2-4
ASSLEAGGYNIQY
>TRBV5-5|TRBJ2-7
ASSLGPGTGAGEQY
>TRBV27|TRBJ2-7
ASSLTGDYLYEQY
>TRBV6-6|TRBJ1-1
ASSYVEGTEAF